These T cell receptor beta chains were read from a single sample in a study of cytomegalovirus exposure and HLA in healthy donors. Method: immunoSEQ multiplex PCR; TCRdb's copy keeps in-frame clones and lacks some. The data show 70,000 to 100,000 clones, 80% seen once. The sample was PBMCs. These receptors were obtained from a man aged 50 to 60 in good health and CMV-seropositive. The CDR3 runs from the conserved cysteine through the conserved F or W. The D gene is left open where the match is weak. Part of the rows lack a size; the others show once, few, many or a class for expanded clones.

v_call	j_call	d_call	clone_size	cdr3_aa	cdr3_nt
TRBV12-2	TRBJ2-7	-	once	CAFSPCGKVYEQYF	TGTGCATTTTCCCCCTGCGGGAAAGTCTACGAGCAGTACTTC
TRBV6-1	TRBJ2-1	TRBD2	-	CASREPGLADNEQFF	TGTGCCAGCAGGGAACCGGGACTAGCGGACAATGAGCAGTTCTTC
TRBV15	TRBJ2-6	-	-	CATGQGGANVLTF	TGTGCCACCGGTCAGGGAGGCGCCAACGTCCTGACTTTC
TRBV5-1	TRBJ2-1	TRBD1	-	CASSLGQGAIGEQFF	TGCGCCAGCAGCTTGGGACAGGGGGCTATCGGTGAGCAGTTCTTC
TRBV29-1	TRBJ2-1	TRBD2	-	CSVEGPGLAASNEQFF	TGCAGCGTTGAAGGTCCTGGGCTAGCGGCATCAAATGAGCAGTTCTTC
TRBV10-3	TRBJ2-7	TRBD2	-	CAIKTTSGRNYEQYF	TGTGCCATCAAGACTACTAGCGGGAGAAACTACGAGCAGTACTTC
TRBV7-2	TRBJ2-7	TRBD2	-	CASHRVGSGINEQYF	TGTGCCAGCCACCGGGTAGGTAGCGGGATCAACGAGCAGTACTTC
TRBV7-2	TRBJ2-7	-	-	CASSSRTPPYEQYF	TGTGCCAGCAGCTCCCGGACTCCTCCCTACGAGCAGTACTTC
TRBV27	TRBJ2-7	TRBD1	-	CASSLSGIQGAGWDEQYF	TGTGCCAGCAGTTTATCGGGGATACAGGGGGCGGGGTGGGACGAGCAGTACTTC
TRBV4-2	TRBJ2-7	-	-	CASSQPLAPHEQYF	TGTGCCAGCAGCCAACCGCTAGCACCCCACGAGCAGTACTTC
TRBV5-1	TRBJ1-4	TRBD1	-	CASQTGAFTNEKLFF	TGCGCCAGCCAGACAGGGGCGTTTACTAATGAAAAACTGTTTTTT
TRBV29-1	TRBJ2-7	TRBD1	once	CSVAGTGRRNYEQYF	TGCAGCGTTGCCGGGACAGGGAGGAGGAACTACGAGCAGTACTTC
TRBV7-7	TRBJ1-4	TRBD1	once	CASSLGRGATNEKLFF	TGTGCCAGCAGCTTAGGCAGGGGGGCTACTAATGAAAAACTGTTTTTT
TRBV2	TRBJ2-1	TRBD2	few	CASSEWAGGRYNEQFF	TGTGCCAGCAGTGAATGGGCGGGAGGGCGATACAATGAGCAGTTCTTC
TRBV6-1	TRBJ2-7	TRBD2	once	CASSRSLAGAGEQYF	TGTGCCAGCAGTAGGTCACTAGCGGGAGCGGGCGAGCAGTACTTC
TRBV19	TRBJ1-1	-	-	CASSPSTAGSEAFF	TGTGCCAGTAGTCCCTCGACAGCAGGATCTGAAGCTTTCTTT
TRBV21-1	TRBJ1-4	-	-	CASSRRQGKGREKLFF	TGTGCCAGCAGCAGAAGACAGGGGAAAGGGAGAGAAAAACTGTTTTTT
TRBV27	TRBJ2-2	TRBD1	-	CASSSDRGNTGELFF	TGTGCCAGCAGTTCGGACAGGGGCAATACCGGGGAGCTGTTTTTT
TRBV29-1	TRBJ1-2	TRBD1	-	CSARQGDYGYTF	TGCAGCGCCCGACAGGGGGACTATGGCTACACCTTC
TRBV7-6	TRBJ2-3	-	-	CASTLAGQTTDTQYF	TGTGCCAGCACCTTAGCGGGACAGACAACAGATACGCAGTATTTT
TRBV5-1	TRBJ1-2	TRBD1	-	CASSLTGAETVGGYTF	TGCGCCAGCAGCTTGACAGGGGCGGAAACGGTGGGGGGCTACACCTTC
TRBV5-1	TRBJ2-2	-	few	CASSGRNGETELFF	TGCGCCAGCAGCGGACGCAACGGGGAAACGGAGCTGTTTTTT
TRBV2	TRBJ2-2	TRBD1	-	CASRGTGRDDTGELFF	TGTGCCAGCAGAGGGACAGGGAGGGACGACACCGGGGAGCTGTTTTTT
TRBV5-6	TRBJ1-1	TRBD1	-	CASSLAAAGGPRHTEAFF	TGTGCCAGCAGCTTGGCCGCGGCAGGGGGCCCCCGGCACACTGAAGCTTTCTTT
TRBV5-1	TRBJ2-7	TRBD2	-	CASSIDGTSEYEQYF	TGCGCCAGCAGCATCGACGGGACTAGCGAATACGAGCAGTACTTC
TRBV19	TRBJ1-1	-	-	CASSIDRPSMNTEAFF	TGTGCCAGTAGTATTGACAGGCCAAGCATGAACACTGAAGCTTTCTTT
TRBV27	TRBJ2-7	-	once	CASSLAPTIYEQYF	TGTGCCAGCAGTTTAGCCCCGACTATCTACGAGCAGTACTTC
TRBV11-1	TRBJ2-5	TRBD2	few	CASSVGLEDRETQYF	TGTGCCAGCAGCGTAGGACTAGAGGATCGGGAGACCCAGTACTTC
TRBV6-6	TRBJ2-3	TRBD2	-	CASSKSGRASDTQYF	TGTGCCAGCAGTAAGAGCGGGAGGGCCTCAGATACGCAGTATTTT
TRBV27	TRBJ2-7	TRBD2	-	CASRLAENSYEQYF	TGTGCCAGCAGGCTAGCGGAGAACTCCTACGAGCAGTACTTC
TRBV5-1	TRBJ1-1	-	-	CASSLGELSEAFF	TGCGCCAGCAGCTTGGGGGAGCTAAGTGAAGCTTTCTTT
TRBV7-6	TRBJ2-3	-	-	CASSLNLLTSTDTQYF	TGTGCCAGCAGCTTAAATCTGTTAACTAGCACAGATACGCAGTATTTT
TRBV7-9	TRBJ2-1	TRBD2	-	CASRRTSGSENEQFF	TGTGCCAGCAGACGGACTAGCGGGAGCGAGAATGAGCAGTTCTTC
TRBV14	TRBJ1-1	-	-	CASSRGRGTEAFF	TGTGCCAGCAGCCGAGGGAGAGGAACTGAAGCTTTCTTT
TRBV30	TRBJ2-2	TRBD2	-	CAWSRGNLAGGSGELFF	TGTGCCTGGAGTCGGGGAAATCTAGCGGGAGGATCCGGGGAGCTGTTTTTT
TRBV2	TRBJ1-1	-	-	CASSDGLRVIAEAFF	TGTGCCAGCAGTGACGGTTTAAGAGTTATCGCTGAAGCTTTCTTT
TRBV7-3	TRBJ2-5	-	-	CASSLSGFGETQYF	TGTGCCAGCAGCTTATCGGGGTTTGGTGAGACCCAGTACTTC
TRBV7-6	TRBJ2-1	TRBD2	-	CASSPPGASGSKEQFF	TGTGCCAGCAGCCCCCCCGGGGCTAGCGGGAGTAAGGAGCAGTTCTTC
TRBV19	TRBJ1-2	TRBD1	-	CASINDRDGYTF	TGTGCCAGTATCAATGACAGGGATGGCTACACCTTC
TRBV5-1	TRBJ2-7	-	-	CASSLDPSAKEQYF	TGCGCCAGCAGCTTGGATCCCTCAGCGAAGGAGCAGTACTTC
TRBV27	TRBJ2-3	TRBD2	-	CASKRLAGGSTDTQYF	TGTGCCAGCAAACGACTAGCGGGAGGTAGCACAGATACGCAGTATTTT
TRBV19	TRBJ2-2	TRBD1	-	CASSERGHRITGELFF	TGTGCCAGTAGTGAGAGGGGGCATCGAATCACCGGGGAGCTGTTTTTT